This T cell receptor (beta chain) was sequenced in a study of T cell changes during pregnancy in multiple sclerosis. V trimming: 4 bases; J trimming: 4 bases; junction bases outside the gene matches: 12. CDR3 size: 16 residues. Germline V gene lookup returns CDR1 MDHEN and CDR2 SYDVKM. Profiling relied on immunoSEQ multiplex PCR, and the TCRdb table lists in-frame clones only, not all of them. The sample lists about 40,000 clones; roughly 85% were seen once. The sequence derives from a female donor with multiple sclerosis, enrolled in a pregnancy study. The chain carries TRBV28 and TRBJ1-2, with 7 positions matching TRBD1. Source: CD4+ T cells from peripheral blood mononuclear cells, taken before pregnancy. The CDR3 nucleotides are TGTGCCAGCAGTTCGCAATCCTCGACAGGGTCCTATGGCTACACCTTC. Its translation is CASSSQSSTGSYGYTF.